Here is one T cell receptor (beta chain) with its context. Assay used: immunoSEQ multiplex PCR; TCRdb lists only in-frame clones, some missing. The data show roughly 14,000 clones, with roughly 73% seen just once and 20% to 25% held by the top ten. V was pared by 1 base and J by 4 bases, with 11 bases between. Germline values: CDR1 LNHDA, CDR2 SQIVND (reference sequence). This CDR3 contains 15 residues. This sample stems from a study of blood T cell repertoires in COVID-19. For the study at large: The study drew acute and convalescent COVID-19 samples from the United States, Italy and Spain.

The sequenced material came from peripheral blood. The sequence derives from a boy between 2 and 10 years old with active or convalescent COVID-19. The chain has TRBV19 and TRBJ1-5; D is uncertain. The CDR3 DNA reads TGTGCCAGTAGTATAGTTTCAGGTTGGAATCAGCCCCAGCATTTT. Translated: CASSIVSGWNQPQHF.